Following are 11 T cell receptor beta chains from one sample sequenced in a study of blood T cells in healthy people across ages. The second PCR ran about 6 to 11 cycles with a sample-barcoded 5' primer and J-beta primers. One entry per CDR3 protein results from TCRdb running MiXCR on the 5' RACE reads. The sample yields 750,000 to 850,000 distinct CDR3 sequences, just under 25% seen once. These data were also filed under a second study, of T cells of mothers and their children.

Sequencing used blood. These receptors were taken from a boy younger than 18 in good health.

The V gene is TRBV5-1, the J gene TRBJ2-7; D possibly matches TRBD1 or TRBD2 (5 bases each). Germline-derived CDR1 and CDR2 are SGHRS and YFSETQ. Trimming shortened V by 4 bases and J by 7 bases, and 21 bases separated the two germline ends. The CDR3 has 15 amino acids. CDR3 DNA: TGCGCCAGCAGCCTCATCGGACAAGGTTCGGGGGAGCAGTACTTC. Protein product: CASSLIGQGSGEQYF.

This clonotype occurred a few times. The chain uses TRBV12-3 or TRBV12-4 and TRBJ2-1, with 9 bases matching TRBD2. Trimming took 8 bases from V and 0 from J; bases not matched to a gene: 2. The CDR3 runs 14 residues. The CDR3 sequence: CASDSGSSYNEQFF. CDR3 DNA: TGTGCCAGCGATAGCGGGAGCTCCTACAATGAGCAGTTCTTC.

This chain uses TRBV5-1 with TRBJ2-5; perhaps TRBD2 as D (7 bases). This CDR3 has 15 residues. Trimming left V 0 bases short and J 5 bases short, with 14 bases between. CDR1 is SGHRS, CDR2 YFSETQ, per germline. The CDR3 loop is CASSLAPGGSETQYF. Written as DNA, the CDR3 is TGCGCCAGCAGCTTGGCCCCGGGGGGCTCGGAGACCCAGTACTTC.

The chain has TRBV6-5 and TRBJ2-2; 10 positions agree with TRBD1. The CDR3 has 15 amino acids. The V gene's germline CDR1 is MNHEY and CDR2 SVGAGI. Trimming at V came to 6 bases and at J to 6 bases, leaving 7 bases not matched to a gene. CDR3 nucleotides: TGTGCCAGCAGGTGGACAGGGGGAGTCGCCGGGGAGCTGTTTTTT. Residues: CASRWTGGVAGELFF.

The chain uses TRBV19 and TRBJ1-4; tentatively, D is TRBD1 (5 bases). Germline V gives CDR1 LNHDA, CDR2 SQIVND (reference sequence). The CDR3 totals 13 residues. The germline V and J ends were trimmed by 10 bases and 4 bases, with 13 bases remaining between them. In DNA, the CDR3 is TGTGCCACCACCGGGGCGGGTAATGAAAAACTGTTTTTT. Translated, it gives CATTGAGNEKLFF.

This sequence joins TRBV19 and TRBJ2-3; possibly TRBD2 for D (6 bases). V gave up 6 bases and J gave up 4 bases, with 17 bases separating them. Germline CDR1 and CDR2: LNHDA and SQIVND (reference sequence). There are 15 residues in the CDR3. The chain's CDR3 is CASRLLAAGADTQYF. The CDR3 region has the DNA TGTGCCAGTAGGCTACTAGCTGCAGGCGCAGATACGCAGTATTTT.

This clonotype has only one observation. The junction departs from germline at one end; a sequencing error may be responsible. The chain recombines TRBV27 with TRBJ2-1, with 10 bases fitting TRBD2. The germline gives CDR1 MNHEY, CDR2 SMNVEV (reference sequence). This CDR3 spans 17 amino acids. The CDR3 DNA sequence: TGTGCCAGCAGTTTCTTCGCTAGCGGGAGCTCCTACAAGGAGCAGTTCTTC. Its translation is CASSFFASGSSYKEQFF.

This clonotype was seen just once. The rearrangement joins TRBV12-3 or TRBV12-4 to TRBJ2-1, with a possible D match to TRBD2 (6 bases). V was trimmed by 7 bases and J by 6 bases, leaving 19 bases between them. The CDR3 has 15 amino acids. The CDR3 loop is CASTPSSGGFNEQFF. The CDR3 region has the DNA TGTGCCAGCACGCCGTCTAGTGGGGGGTTCAATGAGCAGTTCTTC.

This clonotype was observed a few times. This chain joins TRBV20-1 and TRBJ2-7, with D possibly being TRBD1 (6 bases). Deletions cut 0 bases from V and 0 bases from J, with 12 bases between. CDR3 length equals 15 residues. Looked up from germline, CDR1 is DFQATT and CDR2 is SNEGSKA (reference sequence). The CDR3 region is CSARDWADSSYEQYF. Written as DNA, the CDR3 is TGCAGTGCTAGAGATTGGGCGGACAGCTCCTACGAGCAGTACTTC.

The chain uses TRBV5-5 and TRBJ1-4; TRBD1 aligns across 10 bases. With V trimmed by 6 bases and J by 5 bases, 4 bases remained unmatched. The CDR3 totals 14 residues. Germline V gives CDR1 SGHKS, CDR2 YYEKEE (reference sequence). The CDR3 DNA sequence: TGTGCCAGCACCCGGGGACAGGGGAATGAAAAACTGTTTTTT. Protein: CASTRGQGNEKLFF. Combining the CDR3 with reference TRBV5-5 and TRBJ1-4 gives the whole variable domain DAGVTQSPTHLIKTRGQQVTLRCSPISGHKSVSWYQQVLGQGPQFIFQYYEKEERGRGNFPDRFSARQFPNYSSELNVNALLLGDSALYLCASTRGQGNEKLFFGSGTQLSVL.

The genes are TRBV15 and TRBJ2-1; no definite D call. The germline V gene has CDR1 LNHNV and CDR2 YYDKDF (reference sequence). V gave up 1 base and J gave up 8 bases, with 12 bases separating them. The CDR3 is 14 amino acids. The CDR3 loop reads CATSRVVGFDEQFF. The CDR3 bases are TGTGCCACCAGCAGAGTGGTAGGGTTCGATGAGCAGTTCTTC.